This TCR beta chain comes out of a study of long-term antiretroviral therapy in people with HIV. General study results and limits: The ART regimens used between about 2004 and 2018 may be less effective than current ones. Participants lacked recorded data on ART adherence, viral resistance or therapy changes.

About this clone itself: Its target is unknown.

The V gene's germline CDR1 is SGDLS and CDR2 YYNGEE. This CDR3 has 15 amino acids. The germline V and J ends were trimmed by 0 bases and 12 bases, with 19 bases remaining between them. A v3.0 immunoSEQ assay was performed at survey level. Using immunoSEQ multiplex PCR, the repertoire was profiled, and TCRdb retains in-frame clones only, with some absent. The data contain under 50,000 clones, 80% to 90% of them seen just once; the ten biggest clones take up almost 4%. The study drew at least one pre-ART and at least two post-ART PBMC samples from every donor. The receptor comes from a woman aged 18-30 years with HIV. The source material was unsorted PBMCs, sampled just before starting antiretroviral therapy. The genes are TRBV9 and TRBJ2-1; perhaps TRBD1 as D (6 bases). This CDR3 reads CASSVGQSGQKVQFF. Here the CDR3 DNA reads TGTGCCAGCAGCGTAGGACAATCCGGACAGAAGGTGCAGTTCTTC.